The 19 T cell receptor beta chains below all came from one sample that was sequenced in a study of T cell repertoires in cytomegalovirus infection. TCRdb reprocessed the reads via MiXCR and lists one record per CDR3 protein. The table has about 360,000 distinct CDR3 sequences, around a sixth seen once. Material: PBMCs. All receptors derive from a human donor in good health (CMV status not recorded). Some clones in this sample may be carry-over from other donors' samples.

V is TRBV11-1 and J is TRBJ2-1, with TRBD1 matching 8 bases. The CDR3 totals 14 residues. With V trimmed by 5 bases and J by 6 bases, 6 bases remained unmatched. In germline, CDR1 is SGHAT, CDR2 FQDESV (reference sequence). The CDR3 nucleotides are TGTGCCAGCAGCGCCGGACAGGGAACCAATGAGCAGTTCTTC. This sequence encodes CASSAGQGTNEQFF.

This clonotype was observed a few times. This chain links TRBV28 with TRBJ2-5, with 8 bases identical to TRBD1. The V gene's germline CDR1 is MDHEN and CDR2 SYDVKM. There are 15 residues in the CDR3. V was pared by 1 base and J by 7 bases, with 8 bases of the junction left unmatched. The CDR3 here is CASSLSFRGQATQYF. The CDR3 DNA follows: TGTGCCAGCAGTTTATCCTTCAGGGGGCAGGCGACCCAGTACTTC.

In DNA, the CDR3 is TGTGCCAGTAGTATGGGCGGCTGGTACCAAGAGACCCAGTACTTC. This translates into CASSMGGWYQETQYF. The chain is built from TRBV19 and TRBJ2-5; no reliable D call. V was cut by 3 bases and J by 0 bases, with 11 bases left in between. The germline gives CDR1 LNHDA, CDR2 SQIVND (reference sequence). This CDR3 spans 15 amino acids.

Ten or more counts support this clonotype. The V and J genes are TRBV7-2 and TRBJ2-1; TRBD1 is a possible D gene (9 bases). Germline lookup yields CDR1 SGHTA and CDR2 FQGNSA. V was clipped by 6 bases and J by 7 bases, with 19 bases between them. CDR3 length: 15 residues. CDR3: CASRPGGGTGNEQFF. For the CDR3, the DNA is TGTGCCAGCAGGCCCGGGGGGGGGACAGGGAATGAGCAGTTCTTC.

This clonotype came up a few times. DNA for the CDR3: TGTGCTAGTGGTTTGATACCCGGCGAGGGACGGGATGGCTACACCTTC. Translated, it gives CASGLIPGEGRDGYTF. The chain employs TRBV12-5 and TRBJ1-2; D might be TRBD1 (5 bases). The ends were cut back, 2 bases at V and 6 bases at J, with 19 bases in the middle. The CDR3 is 16 amino acids. Germline V lookup: CDR1 LGHNT, CDR2 FRNRAP.

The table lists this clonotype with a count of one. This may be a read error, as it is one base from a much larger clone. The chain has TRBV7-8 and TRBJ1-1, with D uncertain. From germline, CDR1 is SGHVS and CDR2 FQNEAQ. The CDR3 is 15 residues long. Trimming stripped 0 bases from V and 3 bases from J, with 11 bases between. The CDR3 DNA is TGTGCCAGCAGCTTAGCGCCCAGGAGGGACACTGAAGCTTTCTTT. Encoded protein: CASSLAPRRDTEAFF.

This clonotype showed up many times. CDR3 coding DNA: TGTGCCAGCAGCTTACACCAGACAGGGTCTGGAAACACCATATATTTT. This codes for CASSLHQTGSGNTIYF. The chain has TRBV7-2 and TRBJ1-3; 7 positions match TRBD1. V was clipped by 2 bases and J by 1 base; unmatched bases: 5. The CDR3 covers 16 residues. Germline-derived CDR1 and CDR2 are SGHTA and FQGNSA.

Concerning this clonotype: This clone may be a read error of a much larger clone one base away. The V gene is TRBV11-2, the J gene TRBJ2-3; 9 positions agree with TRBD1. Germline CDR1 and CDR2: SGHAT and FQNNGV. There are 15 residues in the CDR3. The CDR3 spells CASSGTGIRTETQYF. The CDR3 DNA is TGTGCCAGCAGTGGGACAGGGATTCGCACAGAAACGCAGTATTTT.

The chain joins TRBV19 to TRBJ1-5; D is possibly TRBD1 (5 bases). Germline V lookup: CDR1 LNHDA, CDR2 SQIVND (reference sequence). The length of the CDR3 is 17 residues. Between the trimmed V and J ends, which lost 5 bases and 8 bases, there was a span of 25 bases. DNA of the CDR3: TGTGCCAGTAGTCCGACCCCCGGGGCGACGATGATCGAGCCCCAGCATTTT. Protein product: CASSPTPGATMIEPQHF. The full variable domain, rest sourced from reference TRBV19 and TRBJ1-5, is DGGITQSPKYLFRKEGQNVTLSCEQNLNHDAMYWYRQDPGQGLRLIYYSQIVNDFQKGDIAEGYSVSREKKESFPLTVTSAQKNPTAFYLCASSPTPGATMIEPQHFGDGTRLSIL.

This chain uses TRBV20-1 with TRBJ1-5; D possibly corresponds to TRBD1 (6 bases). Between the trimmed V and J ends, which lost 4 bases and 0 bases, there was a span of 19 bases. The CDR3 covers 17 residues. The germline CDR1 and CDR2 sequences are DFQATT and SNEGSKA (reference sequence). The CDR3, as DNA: TGCAGTGCTACCCCCGGGGGGGGGGCCTATAGCAATCAGCCCCAGCATTTT. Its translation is CSATPGGGAYSNQPQHF.

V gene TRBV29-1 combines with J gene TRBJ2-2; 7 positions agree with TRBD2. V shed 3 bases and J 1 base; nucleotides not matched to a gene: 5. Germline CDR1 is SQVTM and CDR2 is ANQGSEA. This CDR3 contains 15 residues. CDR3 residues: CSVDGPSGNTGELFF. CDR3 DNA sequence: TGCAGCGTTGATGGTCCTAGCGGGAACACCGGGGAGCTGTTTTTT.

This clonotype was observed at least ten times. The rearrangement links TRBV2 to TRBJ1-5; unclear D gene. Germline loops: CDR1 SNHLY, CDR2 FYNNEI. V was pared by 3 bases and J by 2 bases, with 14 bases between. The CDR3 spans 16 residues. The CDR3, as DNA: TGTGCCAGCAGTGAGAATAGTGGTTACCGCAATCAGCCCCAGCATTTT. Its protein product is CASSENSGYRNQPQHF.

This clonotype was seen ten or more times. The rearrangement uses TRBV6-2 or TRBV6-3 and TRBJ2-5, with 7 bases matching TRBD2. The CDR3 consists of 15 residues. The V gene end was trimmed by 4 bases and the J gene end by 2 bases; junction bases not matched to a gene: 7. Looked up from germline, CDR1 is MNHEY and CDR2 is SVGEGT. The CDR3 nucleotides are TGTGCCAGCAGTTGGGGGAGGGTGATACAAGAGACCCAGTACTTC. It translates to CASSWGRVIQETQYF.

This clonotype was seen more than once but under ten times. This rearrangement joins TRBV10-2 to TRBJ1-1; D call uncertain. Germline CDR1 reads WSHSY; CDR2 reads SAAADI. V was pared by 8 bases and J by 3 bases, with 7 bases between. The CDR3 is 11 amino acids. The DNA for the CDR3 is TGCGCCAGCGGGTTTGACACTGAAGCTTTCTTT. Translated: CASGFDTEAFF.

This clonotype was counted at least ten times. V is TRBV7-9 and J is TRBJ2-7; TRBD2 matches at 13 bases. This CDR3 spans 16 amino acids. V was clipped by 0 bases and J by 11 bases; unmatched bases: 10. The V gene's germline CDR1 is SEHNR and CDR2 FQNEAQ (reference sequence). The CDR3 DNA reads TGTGCCAGCAGCTTAGCGGGACTAGCGGGGATCCGAGATGAGTACTTC. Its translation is CASSLAGLAGIRDEYF.

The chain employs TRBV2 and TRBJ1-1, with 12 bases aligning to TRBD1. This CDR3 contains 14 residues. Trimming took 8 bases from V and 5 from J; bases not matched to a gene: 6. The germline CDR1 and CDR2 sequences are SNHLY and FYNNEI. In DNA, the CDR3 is TGTGCCAGCCAAGGGACAGGGGGCGTAACTGAAGCTTTCTTT. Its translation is CASQGTGGVTEAFF. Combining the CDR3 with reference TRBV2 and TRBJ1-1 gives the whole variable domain EPEVTQTPSHQVTQMGQEVILRCVPISNHLYFYWYRQILGQKVEFLVSFYNNEISEKSEIFDDQFSVERPDGSNFTLKIRSTKLEDSAMYFCASQGTGGVTEAFFGQGTRLTVV.

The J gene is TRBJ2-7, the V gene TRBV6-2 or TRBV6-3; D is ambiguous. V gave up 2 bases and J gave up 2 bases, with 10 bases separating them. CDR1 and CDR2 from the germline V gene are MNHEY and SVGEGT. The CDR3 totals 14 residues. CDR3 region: CASSYTDGTYEQYF. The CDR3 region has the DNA TGTGCCAGCAGTTACACCGACGGAACCTACGAGCAGTACTTC.

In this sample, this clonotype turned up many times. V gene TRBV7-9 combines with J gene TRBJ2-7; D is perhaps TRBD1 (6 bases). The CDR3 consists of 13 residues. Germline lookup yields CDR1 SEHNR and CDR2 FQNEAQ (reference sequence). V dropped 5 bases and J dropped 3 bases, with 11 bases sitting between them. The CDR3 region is CASSARTDYEQYF. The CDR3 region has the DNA TGTGCCAGCAGCGCACGGACAGACTACGAGCAGTACTTC.

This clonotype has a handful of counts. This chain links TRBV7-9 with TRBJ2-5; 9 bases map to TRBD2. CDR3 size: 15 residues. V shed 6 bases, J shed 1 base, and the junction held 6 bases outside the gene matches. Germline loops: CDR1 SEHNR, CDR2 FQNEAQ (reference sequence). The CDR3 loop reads CASSLRLAVQETQYF. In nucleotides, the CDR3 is TGTGCCAGCAGTTTAAGACTAGCGGTCCAAGAGACCCAGTACTTC.